The clone carrying this T cell receptor (beta chain) was seen only a few times. The antigen is not known. The data were taken from a study of T cells after yellow fever vaccination. The CDR3 length is 14 residues. From germline, CDR1 is SGHRS and CDR2 YFSETQ. V shed 0 bases and J shed 1 base, with 7 bases lying between them. Overall study findings and caveats: Weaker overall was a secondary response that nonetheless peaked faster, on day 5 versus 15.

A universal primer site and UMIs were added as TCR cDNA was made by 5'RACE template switching. TCRdb reprocessed the 5' RACE reads via MiXCR and lists one record per CDR3 protein. The sample yields about 580,000 distinct CDR3 sequences, about a sixth seen once. The receptor was derived from a man younger than 30 who received the YFV17D yellow fever vaccine. The chain uses TRBV5-1 and TRBJ1-1; D is unclear. The material was PBMCs, obtained around 5 days after the first yellow fever vaccination. CDR3 loop: CASSLATQNTEAFF. Here the CDR3 DNA reads TGCGCCAGCAGCTTGGCGACACAGAACACTGAAGCTTTCTTT.